This T cell receptor (beta chain) was sequenced during a study of T cell responses to AZD1222 COVID-19 vaccine. Profiling relied on immunoSEQ multiplex PCR, and the TCRdb table lists in-frame clones only, not all of them. The data contain approximately 110,000 clones, 92% of them singletons. Broader study findings: Regions 160-218 and 743-854 held dominance among vaccine-associated CD4 TCRs, which spanned spike. Baseline seropositivity characterized only a handful of AZD1222 recipients. Among spike-specific TCRs, nearly half reportedly target unmutated variant regions. The peak T cell response came first, and repertoires were sampled only after it.

Worth noting for this clone: Its antigen is not identified.

The receptor comes from an adult in good health. Sequencing used peripheral blood, obtained on day 0 of AZD1222 vaccination.

CDR3 loop: CSASFTREGIQYF. The CDR3 nucleotides read TGCAGTGCTAGTTTTACGAGGGAGGGCATTCAGTACTTC. The chain combines TRBV20-1 with TRBJ2-4; 7 nucleotides agree with TRBD2. J lost 9 bases, V lost 3 bases, and 8 bases had no gene match. Per germline, CDR1 DFQATT and CDR2 SNEGSKA (reference sequence). The CDR3 contains 13 residues.